This TCR beta chain was recovered during a study of cytomegalovirus exposure and HLA in healthy donors. The PCR ran on 60 Vbeta and 13 Jbeta primers. Data came from immunoSEQ multiplex PCR; TCRdb stores just in-frame clones and leaves some out. The sample includes 150,000 to 250,000 clones, about 79% of them seen just once. Germline V lookup: CDR1 SGHVS, CDR2 FQNEAQ. V trimming: 3 bases; J trimming: 4 bases; junction bases outside the gene matches: 6. This CDR3 is 15 amino acids long. Study conclusions and caveats: Many donors carried some public TCRs, although rarity characterized most TCR sequences. A later analysis found TCR association rates differed by HLA locus, highest for DRB1 and lowest for HLA-C. TRBV6-2, TRBV6-3 and other indistinguishable V segments were excluded. Among the sequence variants, a highly shared cluster was likely an artifact of sequencing.

Worth noting for this clone: Its antigen is not known.

Specimen: PBMCs. The chain recombines TRBV7-8 with TRBJ2-3; 8 bases align to TRBD2. This receptor was taken from a boy aged 2 to 10 in good health and CMV-seronegative. The CDR3 sequence: CASSFERGPPDTQYF. The CDR3 nucleotides read TGTGCCAGCAGCTTCGAGCGGGGGCCCCCAGATACGCAGTATTTT.